This is a list of T cell receptor beta chains from one sample in a study of identical twins. TCRdb re-analysed the 5' RACE reads in MiXCR, keeping a single row per CDR3 protein. The sample contains 500,000 to 650,000 distinct CDR3 sequences, around 22% of which appear only once. This sample was shared with a second study, whose subject was yellow fever vaccine responses in identical twins.

Sample: CD4+ T cells sorted from blood. These receptors came from a young woman in good health. The CDR3 runs from the conserved cysteine through the conserved F or W. Each record gives: V gene, J gene, clone size, D gene, CDR3 protein, CDR3 DNA. A D gene is named only where the DNA matches it firmly. Clone size is not always given. Where it is, it says once, few, many or a class for expanded clones.

V: TRBV29-1; J: TRBJ2-1; size: -; D: TRBD2; CDR3: CSALVLAGAPYNEQFF; DNA: TGCAGCGCCCTGGTTTTGGCGGGAGCCCCCTACAATGAGCAGTTCTTC
V: TRBV20-1; J: TRBJ1-6; size: many; D: TRBD1; CDR3: CSARAAGTGNNSPLHF; DNA: TGCAGTGCTAGAGCGGCCGGGACAGGGAACAATTCACCCCTCCACTTT
V: TRBV3-1; J: TRBJ2-1; size: few; D: TRBD1; CDR3: CASSQRDRHEQFF; DNA: TGTGCCAGCAGCCAACGGGACAGACACGAGCAGTTCTTC
V: TRBV20-1; J: TRBJ1-6; size: -; D: -; CDR3: CSASRGSSDSPLHF; DNA: TGCAGTGCTAGTCGGGGGTCGAGTGATTCACCCCTCCACTTT
V: TRBV5-1; J: TRBJ1-1; size: many; D: TRBD1; CDR3: CASSLARADRDTEAFF; DNA: TGCGCCAGCAGCTTGGCCCGTGCGGACAGGGACACTGAAGCTTTCTTT
V: TRBV29-1; J: TRBJ2-3; size: few; D: -; CDR3: CSVGGDTDTQYF; DNA: TGCAGCGTTGGAGGGGACACAGATACGCAGTATTTT
V: TRBV4-2; J: TRBJ2-2; size: few; D: -; CDR3: CASSPLGGASTGELFF; DNA: TGTGCCAGCAGCCCCTTGGGGGGGGCGTCCACCGGGGAGCTGTTTTTT
V: TRBV5-8; J: TRBJ2-1; size: -; D: -; CDR3: CASSLMGRPVNEQFF; DNA: TGTGCCAGCAGCTTGATGGGACGCCCGGTTAATGAGCAGTTCTTC
V: TRBV11-1; J: TRBJ2-7; size: -; D: TRBD1; CDR3: CASSSKGQVEDVPYEQYF; DNA: TGTGCCAGCAGCTCAAAAGGACAGGTTGAAGATGTTCCCTACGAGCAGTACTTC
V: TRBV5-6; J: TRBJ2-7; size: few; D: TRBD1; CDR3: CASSSTDRAHEQYF; DNA: TGTGCCAGCAGCTCGACAGACAGGGCCCACGAGCAGTACTTC
V: TRBV2; J: TRBJ2-2; size: -; D: -; CDR3: CASSDGLPGELFF; DNA: TGTGCCAGCAGTGACGGACTTCCCGGGGAGCTGTTTTTT
V: TRBV2; J: TRBJ2-1; size: few; D: TRBD2; CDR3: CASSSRTSGGDNEQFF; DNA: TGTGCCAGCAGTTCCCGGACTAGCGGGGGGGACAATGAGCAGTTCTTC
V: TRBV29-1; J: TRBJ1-1; size: few; D: -; CDR3: CSVERDRIEAFF; DNA: TGCAGCGTTGAACGGGATAGGATTGAAGCTTTCTTT
V: TRBV11-2; J: TRBJ2-1; size: -; D: TRBD2; CDR3: CASSSRWASGRYEQFF; DNA: TGTGCCAGCAGCTCCCGCTGGGCTAGCGGGAGGTATGAGCAGTTCTTC
V: TRBV5-1; J: TRBJ2-2; size: few; D: TRBD1; CDR3: CASSSQNRGAGELFF; DNA: TGCGCCAGCAGCTCCCAAAACAGGGGCGCCGGGGAGCTGTTTTTT
V: TRBV2; J: TRBJ2-1; size: -; D: TRBD1; CDR3: CASSGGLGQGFNEQFF; DNA: TGTGCCAGCAGTGGAGGTCTAGGACAGGGTTTCAATGAGCAGTTCTTC
V: TRBV20-1; J: TRBJ2-3; size: -; D: -; CDR3: CSSSGLGSDTQYF; DNA: TGCAGCTCTTCGGGGCTAGGGTCGGATACGCAGTATTTT
V: TRBV9; J: TRBJ2-7; size: few; D: -; CDR3: CASSVPPDSGEQYF; DNA: TGTGCCAGCAGCGTCCCACCGGACTCCGGCGAGCAGTACTTC
V: TRBV19; J: TRBJ2-1; size: -; D: -; CDR3: CASSNSGTYNEQFF; DNA: TGTGCCAGTAGTAATAGCGGTACCTACAATGAGCAGTTCTTC
V: TRBV28; J: TRBJ2-3; size: once; D: -; CDR3: CASSHPRPATDTQYF; DNA: TGTGCCAGCAGCCACCCTCGCCCGGCCACAGATACGCAGTATTTT
V: TRBV11-2; J: TRBJ2-1; size: -; D: TRBD2; CDR3: CASSLGGGRSGNEQFF; DNA: TGTGCCAGCAGCTTAGGGGGCGGGAGGAGTGGGAATGAGCAGTTCTTC
V: TRBV29-1; J: TRBJ1-1; size: few; D: -; CDR3: CSVEARGMNTEAFF; DNA: TGCAGCGTTGAAGCCAGAGGGATGAACACTGAAGCTTTCTTT
V: TRBV6-1; J: TRBJ1-6; size: few; D: TRBD1; CDR3: CASSRTGVAPLHF; DNA: TGTGCCAGCAGCCGGACAGGTGTAGCACCCCTCCACTTT
V: TRBV25-1; J: TRBJ2-1; size: few; D: -; CDR3: CASSDPPRENEQFF; DNA: TGTGCCAGCAGTGATCCCCCGAGGGAGAATGAGCAGTTCTTC
V: TRBV4-2; J: TRBJ1-5; size: few; D: -; CDR3: CASSQDPRRSNQPQHF; DNA: TGTGCCAGCAGCCAAGATCCCAGGCGTAGCAATCAGCCCCAGCATTTT
V: TRBV7-7; J: TRBJ2-5; size: few; D: -; CDR3: CASSLARLETQYF; DNA: TGTGCCAGCAGCTTAGCTCGGCTGGAGACCCAGTACTTC
V: TRBV2; J: TRBJ2-7; size: few; D: TRBD2; CDR3: CASSYRQTSGSYEQYF; DNA: TGTGCCAGCAGTTATCGCCAGACTAGCGGGAGCTACGAGCAGTACTTC
V: TRBV5-6; J: TRBJ2-7; size: -; D: -; CDR3: CASSSQGREQYF; DNA: TGTGCCAGCAGCTCTCAGGGGCGCGAGCAGTACTTC
V: TRBV6-5; J: TRBJ2-2; size: -; D: TRBD2; CDR3: CASSYSKTSGVNTGELFF; DNA: TGTGCCAGCAGTTACTCGAAGACTAGCGGGGTGAACACCGGGGAGCTGTTTTTT
V: TRBV7-3; J: TRBJ2-3; size: -; D: -; CDR3: CASRLTGADTQYF; DNA: TGTGCCAGCAGGTTAACGGGGGCAGATACGCAGTATTTT
V: TRBV20-1; J: TRBJ2-1; size: -; D: -; CDR3: CSATTRDLPYEQFF; DNA: TGCAGTGCTACGACTCGGGACTTGCCCTACGAGCAGTTCTTC
V: TRBV5-5; J: TRBJ1-1; size: few; D: -; CDR3: CASTLVGNMNTEAFF; DNA: TGTGCCAGCACCCTCGTGGGAAACATGAACACTGAAGCTTTCTTT
V: TRBV20-1; J: TRBJ2-3; size: -; D: TRBD2; CDR3: CSARYPGLAMQYF; DNA: TGCAGTGCTAGATACCCGGGACTAGCAATGCAGTATTTT
V: TRBV29-1; J: TRBJ2-3; size: many; D: TRBD1; CDR3: CSGVYRGSTDTQYF; DNA: TGCAGCGGAGTATACAGGGGGAGCACAGATACGCAGTATTTT
V: TRBV6-1; J: TRBJ2-7; size: -; D: -; CDR3: CASTRGLSPAYEQYF; DNA: TGTGCCAGCACCCGGGGGTTGAGCCCAGCCTACGAGCAGTACTTC
V: TRBV5-1; J: TRBJ2-7; size: -; D: -; CDR3: CASSNGGVGYEQYF; DNA: TGCGCCAGCAGTAACGGGGGTGTCGGCTACGAGCAGTACTTC
V: TRBV5-6; J: TRBJ2-7; size: -; D: TRBD2; CDR3: CASSRRVSSGSSSYEQYF; DNA: TGTGCCAGCAGCCGCCGGGTGAGTAGCGGGAGTTCGTCCTACGAGCAGTACTTC
V: TRBV29-1; J: TRBJ2-7; size: few; D: -; CDR3: CSVAEAYEQYF; DNA: TGCAGCGTCGCCGAGGCCTACGAGCAGTACTTC
V: TRBV4-1; J: TRBJ2-7; size: few; D: TRBD2; CDR3: CASSSLFPGLVEQYF; DNA: TGCGCCAGCAGCTCATTATTCCCGGGACTAGTCGAGCAGTACTTC
V: TRBV5-1; J: TRBJ1-1; size: few; D: -; CDR3: CASSLGGLLNTEAFF; DNA: TGCGCCAGCAGCTTGGGGGGACTCTTGAACACTGAAGCTTTCTTT
V: TRBV20-1; J: TRBJ2-1; size: once; D: TRBD1; CDR3: CSARDGQGAYNEQFF; DNA: TGCAGTGCTAGAGATGGACAGGGGGCCTACAATGAGCAGTTCTTC
V: TRBV11-3; J: TRBJ2-1; size: few; D: -; CDR3: CASSPPSPSADEQFF; DNA: TGTGCCAGCAGCCCCCCGTCCCCTAGCGCCGATGAGCAGTTCTTC
V: TRBV9; J: TRBJ2-2; size: few; D: -; CDR3: CASSVGRPPNTGELFF; DNA: TGTGCCAGCAGCGTAGGACGGCCCCCGAACACCGGGGAGCTGTTTTTT
V: TRBV20-1; J: TRBJ1-1; size: few; D: -; CDR3: CQNTEAFF; DNA: TGCCAGAACACTGAAGCTTTCTTT